The 7 T cell receptor beta chains listed next were all sequenced from one sample in a study of radiation and T cells in renal cell carcinoma. Treatment in this sample: treatment-naive control, cytoreductive nephrectomy. Repertoires were generated with immunoSEQ multiplex PCR, while TCRdb's copy carries only in-frame clones and drops some. The sample records tens of thousands of clones, 55% to 70% being singletons. This sample comprised tumor tissue, obtained from a patient whose treatment was nephrectomy without radiotherapy. These receptors were collected from a man in his forties or fifties with renal cell carcinoma.

The V call is TRBV4-2, the J call TRBJ1-2; D unresolved. Germline V gene data show CDR1 as LGHNA and CDR2 as YNFKEQ. There are 16 residues in the CDR3. The V end was cut by 0 bases, the J end by 8 bases, with 19 bases between. In DNA form, the CDR3 reads TGTGCCAGCAGCCAAGAGTATGTTGGAACCACCGGGGGCTACACCTTC. Its protein is CASSQEYVGTTGGYTF.

The rearrangement joins TRBV15 to TRBJ2-7; TRBD2 agrees at 8 bases. With 1 base clipped from V and 0 bases from J, the junction kept 2 bases outside the gene matches. The CDR3 totals 15 residues. Germline V CDR1 and CDR2: LNHNV, YYDKDF (reference sequence). The CDR3 DNA follows: TGTGCCACCAGCAGAGGCGGGAGGAGCTCCTACGAGCAGTACTTC. The encoded protein is CATSRGGRSSYEQYF.

The CDR3 nucleotides are TGTGCCAGCACCGACACCCTCAATGAGCAGTTCTTC. Protein sequence: CASTDTLNEQFF. V gene TRBV6-6 combines with J gene TRBJ2-1; D is undetermined. CDR1 is MNHNY, CDR2 SVGAGI, per germline (reference sequence). V lost 7 bases and J 6 bases, leaving 10 bases between the germline ends. CDR3 size: 12 residues.

This clone was found once. This chain joins TRBV7-3 and TRBJ2-1; 8 positions match TRBD2. The CDR3 contains 17 residues. V lost 0 bases to trimming and J lost 1 base; unmatched junction nucleotides: 5. CDR1 and CDR2 from the germline V gene are SGHTA and FQGTGA. CDR3 DNA sequence: TGTGCCAGCAGCTTAACCACCGTAGCGGGATCCTACAATGAGCAGTTCTTC. Its translation: CASSLTTVAGSYNEQFF.

As concerns this clone: Relative to the germline gene, one junction end is altered; a read error may explain this. The chain links TRBV7-7 to TRBJ2-2, with 10 bases lining up with TRBD2. Germline assignment: CDR1 SSHAT and CDR2 FNYEAQ (reference sequence). This CDR3 comprises 15 residues. The CDR3 DNA sequence: TGTGCTAGCAGCAAAGCGGGAGGGCTACCCGGGGAGCTGTTTTTT. It translates to CASSKAGGLPGELFF.

This clone was counted a few times. The chain is built from TRBV6-1 and TRBJ1-1; D may be TRBD1 (5 bases). This CDR3 contains 15 residues. The V end lost 5 bases, the J end lost 0 bases, and 13 bases lay between the germline ends. Germline V gene lookup returns CDR1 MNHNS and CDR2 SASEGT. CDR3 DNA sequence: TGTGCCAGCAGTCTGGGGGGGAGCATGAACACTGAAGCTTTCTTT. It codes for CASSLGGSMNTEAFF.

The chain employs TRBV2 and TRBJ1-1; D not resolved. From germline, CDR1 is SNHLY and CDR2 FYNNEI. The CDR3 is made up of 13 amino acids. The V and J ends lost 4 bases and 8 bases respectively, with 14 bases between them. The chain's CDR3 is CASSGSRGGEAFF. CDR3 sequence (DNA): TGTGCCAGCAGTGGGAGTCGGGGAGGGGAAGCTTTCTTT.